This T cell receptor beta chain originates from a study of CD8 T cells in ankylosing spondylitis. Study results and caveats: Disease-linked clones had a CD8+ phenotype and relatively low frequency in peripheral blood. Disease-linked clones were reportedly significantly enriched in matched ankylosing spondylitis synovial fluid.

Trimming took off 5 bases at V and 0 bases at J, with 14 bases between the two ends. The length of the CDR3 is 15 residues. Germline CDR1 SQVTM, CDR2 ANQGSEA. Each CDR3 protein gets one entry after TCRdb re-called the 5' RACE reads with MiXCR. Of some 270,000 distinct CDR3 sequences in the sample, roughly 32% were seen once. Remarks on this clonotype: Its antigen is currently unknown.

J is TRBJ2-4 and V is TRBV29-1; D may be TRBD1 or TRBD2 (5 bases each). Sample: blood, either unsorted or a sorted T cell fraction (not recorded which). This receptor was obtained from a male donor with ankylosing spondylitis or in good health (not recorded which). CDR3 sequence reads: CSVSGTAIAKNIQYF. The CDR3 bases are TGCAGCGTTTCGGGGACGGCTATAGCCAAAAACATTCAGTACTTC.